These 4 T cell receptor beta chains share one sample of origin, sequenced in a study of blood T cells in healthy people across ages. A J-beta primer mix and a sample-barcoded 5' primer were used in a second PCR of roughly 7 to 12 cycles. TCRdb reprocessed the 5' RACE reads with MiXCR, giving one entry per CDR3 protein. The table includes some 700,000 distinct CDR3 sequences, roughly 47% detected once. Sequenced input: blood. The receptors shown here come from a woman between 55 and 75 years old in good health.

The chain links TRBV7-9 to TRBJ1-1; perhaps TRBD1 as D (5 bases). V was clipped by 3 bases and J by 0 bases, with 14 bases between them. CDR3 size: 16 residues. Per the germline V gene, CDR1 is SEHNR and CDR2 is FQNEAQ (reference sequence). CDR3 coding DNA: TGTGCCAGCAGCTTTGGGTTAAGGGGAATGAACACTGAAGCTTTCTTT. Encoded protein: CASSFGLRGMNTEAFF.

The chain recombines TRBV5-1 with TRBJ2-3; D gene uncertain. The V end was cut by 0 bases, the J end by 6 bases, with 11 bases between. The CDR3 runs to 14 residues. The V gene's germline CDR1 is SGHRS and CDR2 YFSETQ. This CDR3 reads CASSLALDGDTQYF. DNA for the CDR3: TGCGCCAGCAGCTTGGCCTTGGACGGCGATACGCAGTATTTT.

This clonotype was found a few times. The genes are TRBV10-3 and TRBJ2-3; 10 positions match TRBD1. The germline gives CDR1 ENHRY, CDR2 SYGVKD. CDR3 length equals 14 residues. V lost 5 bases, J lost 3 bases, and 2 bases stayed unmatched. The CDR3 spells CAISRDRGTDTQYF. The CDR3 bases are TGTGCCATCAGTAGGGACAGGGGAACAGATACGCAGTATTTT.

J is TRBJ2-2 and V is TRBV7-9; D is undetermined. Germline V gives CDR1 SEHNR, CDR2 FQNEAQ (reference sequence). Trimming removed 9 bases at V and 7 bases at J, with 6 bases between. This CDR3 contains 10 residues. The CDR3 bases are TGTGCCAGTGAACTCGGGGAGCTGTTTTTT. Amino acids: CASELGELFF.